These 29 T cell receptor beta chains were sequenced from one sample in a study of beta chain features in type 1 diabetes. Broader study findings: Significant though moderate, a shortening of TCRB CDR3s appeared in all four CD4+ subsets of Type 1 diabetes patients.

No antigen has been assigned to these receptors. cDNA synthesis used the whole RNA isolate, giving expressed TCRB sequences. The protocol was immunoSEQ multiplex PCR, while the TCRdb copy is restricted to in-frame clones and leaves out a portion. The table includes about 240,000 clones, approximately 15% detected once. Sequenced: naive CD4+ T cells from blood. The receptors here all came from a man aged 25-40 years with type 1 diabetes.

This chain joins TRBV6-6 and TRBJ2-3; a possible D gene is TRBD2 (6 bases). This CDR3 has 14 residues. Germline values: CDR1 MNHNY, CDR2 SVGAGI (reference sequence). Trimming pared 7 bases from V and 5 bases from J, leaving 16 bases between. The CDR3 DNA sequence: TGTGCCAGCAAGGAGTGGCGGGATTTAGATACGCAGTATTTT. As protein: CASKEWRDLDTQYF.

This clone was counted between two and nine times. The chain recombines TRBV21-1 with TRBJ2-6; no DNA check was done on the table's D call, TRBD1. TRBV21-1 is a pseudogene. The CDR3 runs to 14 residues. CDR3 in amino acids: CASTTGSGANVLTF. The CDR3 DNA reads TGTGCCAGCACCACAGGGTCCGGGGCCAACGTCCTGACTTTC.

This clone appeared a few times. J is TRBJ2-3 and V is TRBV4-1; D possibly corresponds to TRBD2 (6 bases). Trimming stripped 4 bases from V and 6 bases from J, with 14 bases between. Per germline, CDR1 MGHRA and CDR2 YSYEKL. The CDR3 loop spans 14 amino acids. The CDR3 is CASSPGTVGDTQYF. CDR3 coding DNA: TGCGCCAGCAGCCCCGGGACTGTGGGGGATACGCAGTATTTT.

In its sample, this clone was seen a few times. This chain joins TRBV15 and TRBJ2-3; perhaps TRBD1 as D (6 bases). Trimming stripped 1 base from V and 6 bases from J, with 14 bases between. Germline CDR1 is LNHNV and CDR2 is YYDKDF (reference sequence). CDR3 length: 15 residues. CDR3 nucleotides: TGTGCCACCAGCAGAGGGAGAGTGCAGGGGGATACGCAGTATTTT. Its translation: CATSRGRVQGDTQYF.

This clone came up a few times. The chain joins TRBV4-2 to TRBJ2-3, with 11 bases matching TRBD2. Germline CDR1 LGHNA, CDR2 YNFKEQ. The CDR3 is made up of 17 amino acids. The V gene end was trimmed by 2 bases and the J gene end by 2 bases; junction bases not matched to a gene: 6. The CDR3 DNA reads as TGTGCCAGCAGCCAAAGACGACTAGCGGGGCCCACAGATACGCAGTATTTT. This sequence encodes CASSQRRLAGPTDTQYF.

This clone was picked up a small number of times. The V and J genes are TRBV18 and TRBJ2-3; TRBD2 matches 8 bases. The V segment lost 4 bases and the J segment 0 bases; nucleotides outside the gene matches: 3. CDR3 length equals 15 residues. The germline V gene encodes CDR1 KGHSH and CDR2 LQKENI. In DNA form, the CDR3 reads TGTGCCAGCTCACAGTCTAGCGGGAGCACAGATACGCAGTATTTT. This translates into CASSQSSGSTDTQYF.

The V and J genes are TRBV6-5 and TRBJ2-1; perhaps TRBD1 as D (5 bases). Germline CDR1 MNHEY, CDR2 SVGAGI. The CDR3 is 16 amino acids. The V end lost 0 bases, the J end lost 9 bases, and 18 bases lay between the germline ends. CDR3 sequence (DNA): TGTGCCAGCAGTTACTCCCCAACGGCAGGGCAGGGTGAGCAGTTCTTC. It translates to CASSYSPTAGQGEQFF.

This clone was found a few times. The J gene is TRBJ1-2, the V gene TRBV19; 8 positions agree with TRBD1. Germline V CDR1 and CDR2: LNHDA, SQIVND (reference sequence). This CDR3 spans 14 amino acids. The junction had 6 bases not matched to a gene; V was cut back by 0 bases and J by 9 bases. The CDR3 loop reads CASSIEAGGGSYTF. In nucleotides, the CDR3 is TGTGCCAGTAGTATAGAGGCAGGGGGCGGAAGCTACACCTTC.

This clone was observed a handful of times. The genes are TRBV5-5 and TRBJ2-5; D not resolved. V lost 0 bases to trimming and J lost 5 bases, with 14 bases between them. Germline-derived CDR1 and CDR2 are SGHKS and YYEKEE (reference sequence). CDR3 length equals 15 residues. CDR3 nucleotide sequence: TGTGCCAGCAGCTTGGAGCCCCTTGGTGGTGAGACCCAGTACTTC. This translates into CASSLEPLGGETQYF.

This clone was picked up a small number of times. J is TRBJ1-2 and V is TRBV6-5; D remains ambiguous. The CDR3 has 14 amino acids. Trimming stripped 5 bases from V and 6 bases from J, with 16 bases between. The V gene's germline CDR1 is MNHEY and CDR2 SVGAGI. CDR3 bases: TGTGCCAGCAGTGAAGGTGGAGGGTCAAATGGCTACACCTTC. It codes for CASSEGGGSNGYTF.

Notes on this clone: This sample also contains other DNA sequences that code for the same CDR3. The CDR3 protein is CAISERTGSSYEQYF. CDR3 nucleotides: TGTGCCATCAGTGAGAGGACAGGAAGCTCCTACGAGCAGTACTTC. V and J are TRBV10-3 and TRBJ2-7; 7 nucleotides match TRBD1. This CDR3 spans 15 amino acids. The J segment lost 0 bases and the V segment lost 2 bases, leaving 4 bases of the junction unmatched. Germline V CDR1 and CDR2: ENHRY, SYGVKD.

The rearrangement uses TRBV5-1 and TRBJ2-1; 9 positions match TRBD2. CDR1 and CDR2 from the germline V gene are SGHRS and YFSETQ. This CDR3 contains 16 residues. Unmatched junction bases numbered 12, after V lost 4 bases and J lost 7 bases. The CDR3 loop reads CASSPLASGIRNEQFF. CDR3 sequence (DNA): TGCGCCAGCAGCCCCCTAGCTAGCGGGATAAGGAATGAGCAGTTCTTC.

V is TRBV18 and J is TRBJ2-7, with 8 bases identical to TRBD1. The V gene's germline CDR1 is KGHSH and CDR2 LQKENI. The CDR3 runs to 14 residues. V was clipped by 3 bases and J by 5 bases; unmatched bases: 6. The CDR3 loop reads CASSPLDRDHEQYF. CDR3 bases: TGTGCCAGCTCACCCCTGGACAGGGACCACGAGCAGTACTTC.

The chain links TRBV5-4 to TRBJ1-1; tentatively, D is TRBD1 (5 bases). This CDR3 spans 14 amino acids. Trimming pared 5 bases from V and 1 base from J, leaving 12 bases between. Germline lookup yields CDR1 SGHNT and CDR2 YYREEE (reference sequence). CDR3: CASSPFGGNTEAFF. The DNA for the CDR3 is TGTGCCAGCAGTCCATTCGGGGGGAACACTGAAGCTTTCTTT.

This chain connects TRBV5-1 to TRBJ2-1; 7 nucleotides match TRBD1. The length of the CDR3 is 15 residues. From germline, CDR1 is SGHRS and CDR2 YFSETQ. V shed 2 bases and J 11 bases; nucleotides not matched to a gene: 13. Written as DNA, the CDR3 is TGCGCCAGCAGCTTAGGGACAGAGGGGACCAGTCAGCAGTTCTTC. It yields the protein CASSLGTEGTSQQFF.

This rearrangement joins TRBV5-1 to TRBJ1-1, with TRBD1 matching over 8 bases. V lost 4 bases and J lost 4; bases outside the gene matches: 3. Germline CDR1 is SGHRS and CDR2 is YFSETQ. The CDR3 consists of 13 residues. The CDR3 region is CASSETGGTEAFF. CDR3 DNA: TGCGCCAGCAGCGAAACAGGGGGCACTGAAGCTTTCTTT.

This clone was seen only a few times. The chain joins TRBV4-2 to TRBJ2-3, with TRBD1 as a possible D gene (6 bases). The germline V and J ends were trimmed by 3 bases and 0 bases, with 10 bases remaining between them. Germline values: CDR1 LGHNA, CDR2 YNFKEQ. The CDR3 contains 15 residues. CDR3 protein: CASSQGAQSTDTQYF. DNA of the CDR3: TGTGCCAGCAGCCAGGGGGCCCAAAGCACAGATACGCAGTATTTT.

The gene calls are TRBV6-5 and TRBJ2-2; 7 bases match TRBD2. V lost 2 bases, J lost 6 bases, and 0 bases stayed unmatched. Germline CDR1 reads MNHEY; CDR2 reads SVGAGI. This CDR3 is 13 amino acids long. The CDR3: CASSYRGAGELFF. In DNA form, the CDR3 reads TGTGCCAGCAGTTACCGGGGGGCCGGGGAGCTGTTTTTT.

The chain couples TRBV19 to TRBJ2-7; 7 bases are shared with TRBD1. CDR3 length equals 13 residues. Trimming cost V 6 bases and J 3 bases; bases outside gene matches: 5. Per the germline V gene, CDR1 is LNHDA and CDR2 is SQIVND (reference sequence). CDR3 nucleotides: TGTGCCAGTAGATATACAGGGGACTACGAGCAGTACTTC. It translates to CASRYTGDYEQYF.

The CDR3 region has the DNA TGCGCCAGCTGTAAGGACAGGGACGGTGAAGCTTTCTTT. This gives the protein CASCKDRDGEAFF. The rearrangement uses TRBV5-1 and TRBJ1-1, with TRBD1 identical over 8 bases. Germline V CDR1 and CDR2: SGHRS, YFSETQ. This CDR3 comprises 13 residues. The V and J ends lost 7 bases and 7 bases, in that order; junction bases with no gene match: 9.

V gene TRBV2 combines with J gene TRBJ2-2; 8 positions match TRBD2. Germline V gene data show CDR1 as SNHLY and CDR2 as FYNNEI. Trimming cost V 7 bases and J 4 bases; bases outside gene matches: 2. The CDR3 loop spans 13 amino acids. CDR3 protein: CASKLAATGELFF. The CDR3 region has the DNA TGTGCCAGCAAACTAGCGGCCACCGGGGAGCTGTTTTTT.

Only a few counts were recorded for this clone. The CDR3 coding sequence is TGTGCCAGCAGCTTGGGACAGGGAAAGAGCTACGAGCAGTACTTC. Its protein product is CASSLGQGKSYEQYF. The genes are TRBV7-2 and TRBJ2-7; 9 bases map to TRBD1. The V segment lost 3 bases and the J segment 3 bases; nucleotides outside the gene matches: 6. Germline lookup yields CDR1 SGHTA and CDR2 FQGNSA. The CDR3 totals 15 residues.

This clone appeared a few times. The rearrangement links TRBV19 to TRBJ1-5, with no clear D. This CDR3 is 12 amino acids long. CDR1 and CDR2 from the germline V gene are LNHDA and SQIVND (reference sequence). Between the trimmed V and J ends, which lost 6 bases and 4 bases, there was a span of 7 bases. CDR3 loop: CASSLTNQPQHF. The CDR3, as DNA: TGTGCCAGTAGCCTGACTAATCAGCCCCAGCATTTT.

This clone was detected a few times. This chain joins TRBV10-1 and TRBJ1-1, with D possibly TRBD1 on 5 matching bases. The ends were cut back, 3 bases at V and 4 bases at J, with 9 bases in the middle. The CDR3 spans 13 residues. CDR1 is WNHNN and CDR2 is SYGVQD in the germline V gene (reference sequence). CDR3 loop: CASSDGGGTEAFF. The CDR3 coding sequence is TGCGCCAGCAGTGACGGGGGAGGCACTGAAGCTTTCTTT.

This clone has a count of ten or more. V gene TRBV7-2 combines with J gene TRBJ2-7; D unresolved. Germline values: CDR1 SGHTA, CDR2 FQGNSA. This CDR3 is built from 11 residues. V lost 6 bases, J lost 7 bases, and 10 bases lay in between. CDR3 in DNA: TGTGCCAGCAGGGCTCAAAGAGAGCAGTACTTC. This codes for CASRAQREQYF. Full variable domain (missing parts from reference TRBV7-2 and TRBJ2-7): GAGVSQSPSNKVTEKGKDVELRCDPISGHTALYWYRQSLGQGLEFLIYFQGNSAPDKSGLPSDRFSAERTGGSVSTLTIQRTQQEDSAVYLCASRAQREQYFGPGTRLTVT.

This clone was seen more than once but under ten times. The rearrangement joins TRBV23-1 to TRBJ1-2, with D hard to call. TRBV23-1 falls under the ORF class, with uncertain function. Trimming pared 0 bases from V and 0 bases from J, leaving 8 bases between. The CDR3 has 15 amino acids. This chain's CDR3 is CASSQSPGSNYGYTF. In DNA, the CDR3 is TGCGCCAGCAGTCAATCTCCAGGATCTAACTATGGCTACACCTTC.

This chain links TRBV29-1 with TRBJ1-2; D is undetermined. Germline CDR1 SQVTM, CDR2 ANQGSEA. V dropped 7 bases and J dropped 0 bases, with 9 bases sitting between them. CDR3 length: 12 residues. The CDR3 sequence is CSGGTPNYGYTF. CDR3 sequence (DNA): TGCAGCGGAGGAACCCCTAACTATGGCTACACCTTC.

This clone was counted a few times. The chain employs TRBV5-1 and TRBJ2-2; 14 bases are a match to TRBD2. Germline V CDR1 and CDR2: SGHRS, YFSETQ. The V segment lost 2 bases and the J segment 4 bases; nucleotides outside the gene matches: 7. This CDR3 contains 18 residues. In DNA form, the CDR3 reads TGCGCCAGCAGCTTTCCCCCGGGACTAGCGGGAGCCACCGGGGAGCTGTTTTTT. Encoded protein: CASSFPPGLAGATGELFF.

V usage is TRBV30 and J usage is TRBJ2-1; 15 bases align to TRBD2. There are 17 residues in the CDR3. Trimming cost V 1 base and J 11 bases; bases outside gene matches: 12. Germline V gene data show CDR1 as GTSNPN and CDR2 as SVGIG (reference sequence). The CDR3 bases are TGTGCCTGGAGTGGCACAGTCCCGGGACTAGCGGGAGGAAAGCAGTTCTTC. It specifies CAWSGTVPGLAGGKQFF. Variable domain in full (rest from reference TRBV30 and TRBJ2-1): SQTIHQWPATLVQPVGSPLSLECTVEGTSNPNLYWYRQAAGRGLQLLFYSVGIGQISSEVPQNLSASRPQDRQFILSSKKLLLSDSGFYLCAWSGTVPGLAGGKQFFGPGTRLTVL.